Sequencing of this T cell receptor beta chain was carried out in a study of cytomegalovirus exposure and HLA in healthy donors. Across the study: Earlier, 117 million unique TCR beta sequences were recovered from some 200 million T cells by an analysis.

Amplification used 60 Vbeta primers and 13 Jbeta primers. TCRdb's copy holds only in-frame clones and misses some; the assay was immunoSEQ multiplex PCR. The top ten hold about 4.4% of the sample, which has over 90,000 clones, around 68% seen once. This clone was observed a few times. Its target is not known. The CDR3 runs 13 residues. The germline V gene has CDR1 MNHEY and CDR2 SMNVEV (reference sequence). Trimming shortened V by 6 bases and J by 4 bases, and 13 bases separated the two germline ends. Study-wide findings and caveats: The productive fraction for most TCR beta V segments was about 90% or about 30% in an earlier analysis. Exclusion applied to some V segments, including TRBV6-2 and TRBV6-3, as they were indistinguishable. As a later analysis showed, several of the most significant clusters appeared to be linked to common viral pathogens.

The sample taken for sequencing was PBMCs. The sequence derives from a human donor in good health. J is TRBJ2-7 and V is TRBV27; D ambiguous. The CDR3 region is CASSYSRGYEQYF. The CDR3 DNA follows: TGTGCCAGCAGCTACTCCCGCGGTTACGAGCAGTACTTC.